Listed below are T cell receptor beta chains from one sample, sequenced in a study of blood T cell repertoires in COVID-19. Method: immunoSEQ multiplex PCR; TCRdb's copy keeps in-frame clones and lacks some. The repertoire has about 73,000 clones, around 77% of them found once; the top ten carry under 3%. Sequenced: peripheral blood. The origin of the receptors is a man in his 70s with COVID-19, enrolled during active disease. CDR3s include the opening cysteine and the closing phenylalanine or tryptophan. Fields, in order: CDR3 length, D gene, clone size, V gene, J gene, CDR3 DNA, CDR3 protein. A D gene is named only where the DNA matches it firmly. Size tells how often a clone was seen (once, few, many) or the class of an expanded clone, and some rows leave it out.

length: 16; D: TRBD2; size: NA; V: TRBV7-2; J: TRBJ2-7; DNA: TGTGCCAGCAGCCTAGTTGGGTACGGGAGGTCCTACGAGCAGTACTTC; CDR3: CASSLVGYGRSYEQYF
length: 15; D: NA; size: few; V: TRBV5-1; J: TRBJ1-5; DNA: TGCGCCAGCGCCCCCGACGGGGGACCCAATCAGCCCCAGCATTTT; CDR3: CASAPDGGPNQPQHF
length: 15; D: NA; size: NA; V: TRBV5-4; J: TRBJ1-2; DNA: TGTGCCAGCAGCTCGCCTAAGCTTCTTAACTATGGCTACACCTTC; CDR3: CASSSPKLLNYGYTF
length: 14; D: TRBD2; size: NA; V: TRBV25-1; J: TRBJ2-7; DNA: TGTGCCAGCAGTGGGCTAGCGGGAGTTAACGAGCAGTACTTC; CDR3: CASSGLAGVNEQYF
length: 14; D: NA; size: NA; V: TRBV7-9; J: TRBJ1-1; DNA: TGTGCCAGCAGCTTCCCACAGCAGAACACTGAAGCTTTCTTT; CDR3: CASSFPQQNTEAFF
length: 15; D: NA; size: NA; V: TRBV15; J: TRBJ2-2; DNA: TGTGCCACCGGAGATGGGGCCTCGTGGACCGGGGAGCTGTTTTTT; CDR3: CATGDGASWTGELFF
length: 14; D: NA; size: once; V: TRBV5-6; J: TRBJ1-5; DNA: TGTGCCAGCACCATGGGAGGAGGGAATCAGCCCCAGCATTTT; CDR3: CASTMGGGNQPQHF
length: 15; D: TRBD1; size: NA; V: TRBV19; J: TRBJ1-5; DNA: TGTGCCAGTAGCTGGGACAGGGGGCGAAATCAGCCCCAGCATTTT; CDR3: CASSWDRGRNQPQHF
length: 16; D: NA; size: NA; V: TRBV4-2; J: TRBJ2-6; DNA: TGTGCCAGCAGCCAAGATGGGAGTGCCGGGGCCAACGTCCTGACTTTC; CDR3: CASSQDGSAGANVLTF
length: 13; D: TRBD2; size: NA; V: TRBV6-5; J: TRBJ2-7; DNA: TGTGCCAGCAGTAGCGGGGGATTGTACGAGCAGTACTTC; CDR3: CASSSGGLYEQYF
length: 12; D: NA; size: NA; V: TRBV2; J: TRBJ1-1; DNA: TGTGCCAGCAGCCAGGGTGAAGGTGAAGCTTTCTTT; CDR3: CASSQGEGEAFF
length: 14; D: NA; size: NA; V: TRBV24-1; J: TRBJ2-7; DNA: TGTGCCACCAGTGATTCACGGGGAACGGAGGAGCAGTACTTC; CDR3: CATSDSRGTEEQYF
length: 13; D: NA; size: NA; V: TRBV4-3; J: TRBJ1-4; DNA: TGCGCCAGCAGCCAAGAACGAGGGGAAAAACTGTTTTTT; CDR3: CASSQERGEKLFF
length: 16; D: NA; size: NA; V: TRBV19; J: TRBJ1-5; DNA: TGTGCCAGTAGGGGCGGGACGGCGTATAGCAATCAGCCCCAGCATTTT; CDR3: CASRGGTAYSNQPQHF
length: 16; D: TRBD1; size: NA; V: TRBV5-6; J: TRBJ2-7; DNA: TGTGCCAGCAGCTTGTTCTTCGGGACAGGGGCCTACGAGCAGTACTTC; CDR3: CASSLFFGTGAYEQYF
length: 14; D: TRBD1; size: NA; V: TRBV27; J: TRBJ1-4; DNA: TGTGCCAGCAGTCTGGTAGGGGGCGGTGGGGAACTGTTTTTT; CDR3: CASSLVGGGGELFF
length: 15; D: NA; size: NA; V: TRBV7-2; J: TRBJ1-5; DNA: TGTGCCAGCAGTGAGGCGGGACTTTCGTATCAGCCCCAGCATTTT; CDR3: CASSEAGLSYQPQHF
length: 14; D: NA; size: NA; V: TRBV7-2; J: TRBJ1-1; DNA: TGTGCCAGCAGCTCGACAGGATCGTACACTGAAGCTTTCTTT; CDR3: CASSSTGSYTEAFF
length: 15; D: NA; size: many; V: TRBV4-2; J: TRBJ1-1; DNA: TGTGCCAGCAGCCAAGTAATCGCAGGGCCCACTGAAGCTTTCTTT; CDR3: CASSQVIAGPTEAFF
length: 12; D: TRBD2; size: few; V: TRBV7-9; J: TRBJ2-3; DNA: TGTGCCGGACTAGCTGGCACAGATACGCAGTATTTT; CDR3: CAGLAGTDTQYF
length: 14; D: TRBD2; size: NA; V: TRBV7-9; J: TRBJ2-7; DNA: TGTGCCAGCAGCTTAGGCAGCGGGAGTTACGAGCAGTACTTC; CDR3: CASSLGSGSYEQYF
length: 17; D: TRBD1; size: once; V: TRBV9; J: TRBJ1-6; DNA: TGTGCCAGCAGCCCCAGAATCGGGACAGGACTAAATTCACCCCTCCACTTT; CDR3: CASSPRIGTGLNSPLHF
length: 14; D: TRBD1; size: NA; V: TRBV6-5; J: TRBJ2-7; DNA: TGTGCCAGCAAGGACGGGACAGGGGGCGGGGAGCAGTACTTC; CDR3: CASKDGTGGGEQYF
length: 15; D: TRBD1; size: once; V: TRBV11-2; J: TRBJ2-7; DNA: TGTGCCAGCAGACCCGCCGGGACAGGGGCCTACGAGCAGTACTTC; CDR3: CASRPAGTGAYEQYF
length: 19; D: TRBD1; size: once; V: TRBV14; J: TRBJ1-2; DNA: TGTGCCAGCAGCCAAGGGAGAATGGCAGGGGGCGCCGCGGGCTATGGCTACACCTTC; CDR3: CASSQGRMAGGAAGYGYTF
length: 17; D: TRBD2; size: NA; V: TRBV7-2; J: TRBJ2-7; DNA: TGTGCCAGCAGCCCCAGATCAGGGACTAGCGGATCCTACGAGCAGTACTTC; CDR3: CASSPRSGTSGSYEQYF
length: 15; D: TRBD2; size: NA; V: TRBV19; J: TRBJ2-3; DNA: TGTGCCAGCTCTGAAGCGGGAGCGGGGGCAGATACGCAGTATTTT; CDR3: CASSEAGAGADTQYF
length: 16; D: NA; size: few; V: TRBV7-3; J: TRBJ1-1; DNA: TGTGCCAGCAGCTTAACGAGGGTCGGGGGAGACACTGAAGCTTTCTTT; CDR3: CASSLTRVGGDTEAFF
length: 17; D: NA; size: NA; V: TRBV7-9; J: TRBJ2-1; DNA: TGTGCCAGCAGCCCCTACGGGGGGCTATTCGCCTACAATGAGCAGTTCTTC; CDR3: CASSPYGGLFAYNEQFF
length: 15; D: NA; size: NA; V: TRBV4-1; J: TRBJ2-1; DNA: TGCGCCAGCAGCCATCAAGCGGACTCCTACAATGAGCAGTTCTTC; CDR3: CASSHQADSYNEQFF
length: 13; D: TRBD1; size: NA; V: TRBV2; J: TRBJ2-5; DNA: TGTGCCAGCAGTCCAGGGGGTTCCGGGCCCCTCCACTTC; CDR3: CASSPGGSGPLHF